What follows are 14 T cell receptor beta chains derived from one specimen sequenced in a study of graft-versus-host responses after intestinal transplantation. Some clones are missing from TCRdb's copy, which holds only in-frame ones; the method was immunoSEQ multiplex PCR. This table holds around 15,000 clones, around 77% found once. From the graft tissue, intraepithelial and lamina propria lymphocytes were released through processing. The sample consisted of ileum tissue, taken roughly 490 days after intestinal transplant. These receptors originate from a human patient who received an intestinal transplant, so some T cells may come from the graft donor.

This clone was seen just once. This chain uses TRBV27 with TRBJ2-2; D gene ambiguous. V was cut by 8 bases and J by 4 bases, with 11 bases left in between. Germline V gene lookup returns CDR1 MNHEY and CDR2 SMNVEV (reference sequence). This CDR3 spans 13 amino acids. The CDR3 nucleotides read TGTGCCAGCTGGCTTAGTGGCACCGGGGAGCTGTTTTTT. Its translation is CASWLSGTGELFF.

CDR3 amino acids: CASSYSEALGGSPLHF. For the CDR3, the DNA is TGTGCCAGCAGTTACTCAGAGGCCCTGGGTGGGTCACCCCTCCACTTT. The J gene is TRBJ1-6, the V gene TRBV6-5; D ambiguous. Trimming took off 0 bases at V and 10 bases at J, with 16 bases between the two ends. Per germline, CDR1 MNHEY and CDR2 SVGAGI. The CDR3 length is 16 residues.

The rearrangement uses TRBV7-2 and TRBJ2-1, with D perhaps matching TRBD2 (6 bases). The V end was cut by 8 bases, the J end by 0 bases, with 11 bases between. The CDR3 extends over 14 amino acids. CDR1 SGHTA and CDR2 FQGNSA come from the germline V gene. CDR3 in amino acids: CASGAGSSYNEQFF. The DNA of the CDR3 is TGTGCCAGCGGGGCGGGGAGCTCCTACAATGAGCAGTTCTTC. The complete variable domain, with remaining parts taken from reference TRBV7-2 and TRBJ2-1, reads GAGVSQSPSNKVTEKGKDVELRCDPISGHTALYWYRQSLGQGLEFLIYFQGNSAPDKSGLPSDRFSAERTGGSVSTLTIQRTQQEDSAVYLCASGAGSSYNEQFFGPGTRLTVL.

The chain has TRBV6-6 and TRBJ1-2; no definite D call. The CDR3 extends over 13 amino acids. Deletions cut 6 bases from V and 1 base from J, with 9 bases between. Germline V CDR1 and CDR2: MNHNY, SVGAGI (reference sequence). This CDR3 is CASSPGVNYGYTF. The CDR3 nucleotides are TGTGCCAGCAGCCCGGGTGTTAACTATGGCTACACCTTC.

This rearrangement joins TRBV7-8 to TRBJ2-7; D perhaps matches TRBD1 (6 bases). Per the germline V gene, CDR1 is SGHVS and CDR2 is FQNEAQ. Trimming took off 3 bases at V and 4 bases at J, with 19 bases between the two ends. The CDR3 covers 16 residues. The CDR3, as DNA: TGTGCCAGCAGCTTCACCGGGGACAATGGCTGGTACGAGCAGTACTTC. It encodes CASSFTGDNGWYEQYF.

The chain couples TRBV2 to TRBJ2-2; 7 bases agree with TRBD1. In germline, CDR1 is SNHLY, CDR2 FYNNEI. The CDR3 has 16 amino acids. With 5 bases clipped from V and 0 bases from J, the junction kept 6 bases outside the gene matches. The CDR3 spells CASSLQGIANTGELFF. The CDR3 bases are TGTGCCAGCAGTTTACAGGGGATCGCGAACACCGGGGAGCTGTTTTTT. The full variable domain, with the rest looked up from reference TRBV2 and TRBJ2-2, is EPEVTQTPSHQVTQMGQEVILRCVPISNHLYFYWYRQILGQKVEFLVSFYNNEISEKSEIFDDQFSVERPDGSNFTLKIRSTKLEDSAMYFCASSLQGIANTGELFFGEGSRLTVL.

This rearrangement joins TRBV14 to TRBJ1-2; D is unresolved. From germline, CDR1 is SGHDN and CDR2 FVKESK. The V gene lost 0 bases and the J gene lost 7 bases, with 15 bases spanning the gap. CDR3 length: 15 amino acids. CDR3 DNA sequence: TGTGCCAGCAGCCAAGATTGGCGGGAGGCTAGTGGCTACACCTTC. Amino acids: CASSQDWREASGYTF.

The chain has TRBV12-5 and TRBJ1-1; D might be TRBD1 (6 bases). CDR1 and CDR2 from the germline V gene are LGHNT and FRNRAP. The V end lost 6 bases, the J end lost 11 bases, and 13 bases lay between the germline ends. The CDR3 loop spans 11 amino acids. CDR3 in DNA: TGTGCTAGTGGGTTGAAGGGGGGGGCTTTCTTT. Translated: CASGLKGGAFF.

This clone was seen more than once but under ten times. As DNA, the CDR3 is TGTGCCAGCCGGACTAGCGGGGGCTCCGGGGAGCTGTTTTTT. It yields the protein CASRTSGGSGELFF. The rearrangement uses TRBV21-1 and TRBJ2-2; the D call in the table, TRBD2, was not verified against the DNA. TRBV21-1 is flagged as a pseudogene. There are 14 residues in the CDR3.

The chain links TRBV6-1 to TRBJ2-1; D call uncertain. The CDR3 has 14 amino acids. Germline assignment: CDR1 MNHNS and CDR2 SASEGT. V lost 7 bases to trimming and J lost 0 bases, with 10 bases between them. The CDR3 region has the DNA TGTGCCAGCACCCTAGGCCGCTCCTACAATGAGCAGTTCTTC. It yields the protein CASTLGRSYNEQFF.

With regard to this clone: This same CDR3 is encoded by further DNA sequences in the sample. This chain joins TRBV27 and TRBJ2-2; 7 positions agree with TRBD2. The CDR3 consists of 13 residues. Germline CDR1 is MNHEY and CDR2 is SMNVEV (reference sequence). The V segment lost 3 bases and the J segment 7 bases; nucleotides outside the gene matches: 2. The CDR3 loop reads CASSFWGGGELFF. CDR3 coding DNA: TGTGCCAGCAGTTTTTGGGGGGGCGGGGAGCTGTTTTTT.

The chain has TRBV25-1 and TRBJ2-2, with 9 bases that match TRBD1. Losses at the gene ends were 2 bases for V and 0 bases for J; bases not matched to a gene: 1. The CDR3 sequence is 16 residues long. Germline V CDR1 and CDR2: MGHDK, SYGVNS. CDR3 loop: CASSEGTGSNTGELFF. The CDR3 coding sequence is TGTGCCAGCAGTGAAGGGACAGGGTCGAACACCGGGGAGCTGTTTTTT.

This chain joins TRBV2 and TRBJ1-5, with no clear D. The V gene lost 6 bases and the J gene lost 0 bases, with 6 bases spanning the gap. The CDR3 runs 13 residues. Germline CDR1 reads SNHLY; CDR2 reads FYNNEI. CDR3 residues: CASRVDSNQPQHF. CDR3 DNA sequence: TGTGCCAGCAGAGTAGATAGCAATCAGCCCCAGCATTTT.

This clone was recorded once. The chain is built from TRBV9 and TRBJ2-1, with 8 bases fitting TRBD2. V was clipped by 4 bases and J by 4 bases; unmatched bases: 10. Germline CDR1 and CDR2: SGDLS and YYNGEE. The CDR3 runs to 16 residues. CDR3 nucleotides: TGTGCCAGCAGCCCCCGGGGGACTAGTAGATACAATGAGCAGTTCTTC. Translation: CASSPRGTSRYNEQFF.